This entry lists 10 T cell receptor beta chains sequenced from one sample in a study of spatial heterogeneity in lung cancer. Time point indicated: sample taken at primary tumor resection. One entry per CDR3 protein, called by TCRdb with MiXCR from the 5' RACE reads. The table lists roughly 9,200 distinct CDR3 sequences, 2.9% of them singletons. For these receptors, no antigen is known. Study observations and caveats: How many expanded intratumoral alpha and beta TCRs were present tracked the tumor mutation count, which was a count of nonsynonymous mutations.

Here the sequenced sample was lung tumor tissue, taken at surgery. These receptors came from a male donor with early-stage non-small cell lung cancer.

Of note for this clonotype: A much larger clonotype is one base distant, so this may be a read error. This CDR3 reads CASSHRDRGCGYTF. The CDR3, as DNA: TGTGCCAGCAGCCACCGGGACAGGGGGTGCGGCTACACCTTC. The chain carries TRBV13 and TRBJ1-2; 11 bases line up with TRBD1. Per the germline V gene, CDR1 is PRHDT and CDR2 is FYEKMQ (reference sequence). The length of the CDR3 is 14 residues. Losses at the gene ends were 5 bases for V and 8 bases for J; bases not matched to a gene: 7.

The sample holds many counts of this clonotype. The V and J genes are TRBV6-1 and TRBJ1-6; perhaps TRBD1 as D (6 bases). Germline-derived CDR1 and CDR2 are MNHNS and SASEGT. Trimming shortened V by 8 bases and J by 6 bases, and 17 bases separated the two germline ends. The CDR3 has 15 amino acids. The CDR3 coding sequence is TGTGCCAGCTCCTTAAAGGGGGGCCGTAATTCACCCCTCCACTTT. Its translation: CASSLKGGRNSPLHF.

By share, this clonotype ranks as medium-sized. The chain recombines TRBV4-1 with TRBJ1-5; D not resolved. V was shortened by 0 bases and J by 7 bases, with 7 bases between the two germline ends. The CDR3 is made up of 13 amino acids. Germline V gene sequence: CDR1 MGHRA, CDR2 YSYEKL. CDR3 loop: CASSQERSQPQHF. The CDR3 coding sequence is TGCGCCAGCAGCCAAGAGCGGAGCCAGCCCCAGCATTTT.

This clonotype was recorded at least ten times. CDR3 DNA sequence: TGCGCCAGCAGCCTAGCCCCACAGGGGGGGAATGAAAAACTGTTTTTT. This encodes CASSLAPQGGNEKLFF. This chain uses TRBV5-1 with TRBJ1-4; 8 bases are shared with TRBD1. CDR3 length: 16 residues. V shed 4 bases and J 5 bases; nucleotides not matched to a gene: 10. The germline CDR1 and CDR2 sequences are SGHRS and YFSETQ.

This clonotype is labeled as medium-sized. This chain joins TRBV28 and TRBJ2-7, with D perhaps TRBD1 (6 bases). Germline V gene sequence: CDR1 MDHEN, CDR2 SYDVKM. Trimming cost V 5 bases and J 6 bases, with 20 bases left between them. This CDR3 comprises 15 residues. CDR3 nucleotide sequence: TGTGCCAGCAGTGTTGCTTCCGGGACACCGGGCGAGCAGTACTTC. Protein product: CASSVASGTPGEQYF.

This clonotype appeared many times. The J gene is TRBJ2-1, the V gene TRBV11-2; D uncertain. The CDR3 runs 15 residues. Trimming removed 0 bases at V and 6 bases at J, with 12 bases between. CDR1 and CDR2 from the germline V gene are SGHAT and FQNNGV. CDR3 DNA: TGTGCCAGCAGCTTAGAAGGATTACGCTTCAATGAGCAGTTCTTC. This sequence encodes CASSLEGLRFNEQFF.

This clonotype was recorded at least ten times. This chain uses TRBV6-6 with TRBJ1-1, with TRBD1 matching 7 bases. V lost 6 bases, J lost 5 bases, and 9 bases stayed unmatched. The CDR3 sequence is 14 residues long. CDR1 and CDR2 (germline): MNHNY, SVGAGI (reference sequence). This chain's CDR3 is CASRLQGTRTEAFF. CDR3 sequence (DNA): TGTGCCAGCAGGCTACAGGGGACTAGAACTGAAGCTTTCTTT.

The table lists this clonotype with many counts. The rearrangement joins TRBV19 to TRBJ2-7; unclear D gene. Between the trimmed V and J ends, which lost 1 base and 2 bases, there was a span of 6 bases. The germline V gene encodes CDR1 LNHDA and CDR2 SQIVND (reference sequence). The CDR3 sequence is 13 residues long. The CDR3 sequence: CASSIGSAYEQYF. The CDR3 coding sequence is TGTGCCAGTAGTATAGGCAGTGCCTACGAGCAGTACTTC.

In this sample, this clonotype is medium-sized. CDR3 in DNA: TGCAGTGCTAGAGATCTGAGCTACGAGCAGTACTTC. Protein product: CSARDLSYEQYF. The V and J genes are TRBV20-1 and TRBJ2-7; D gene uncertain. V lost 0 bases and J lost 3, with 6 bases in between. Germline V gene sequence: CDR1 DFQATT, CDR2 SNEGSKA (reference sequence). The CDR3 length is 12 residues.

This clonotype was found many times. The chain combines TRBV4-3 with TRBJ2-2, with D unclear. The CDR3 is made up of 14 amino acids. The germline gives CDR1 LGHNA, CDR2 YSLEER. The V end lost 0 bases, the J end lost 0 bases, and 2 bases lay between the germline ends. The CDR3 reads CASSQEANTGELFF. The CDR3 DNA reads as TGCGCCAGCAGCCAAGAGGCGAACACCGGGGAGCTGTTTTTT.